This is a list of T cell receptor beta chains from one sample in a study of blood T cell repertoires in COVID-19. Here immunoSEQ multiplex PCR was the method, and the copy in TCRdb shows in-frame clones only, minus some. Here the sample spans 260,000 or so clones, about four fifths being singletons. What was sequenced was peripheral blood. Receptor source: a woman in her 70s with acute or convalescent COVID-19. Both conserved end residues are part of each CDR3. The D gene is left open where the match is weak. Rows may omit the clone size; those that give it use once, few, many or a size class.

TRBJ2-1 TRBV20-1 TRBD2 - CSASMRGAYNEQFF TGCAGTGCTAGTATGCGGGGGGCCTACAATGAGCAGTTCTTC
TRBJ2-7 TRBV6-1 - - CASSETGLREQYF TGTGCCAGCAGTGAGACCGGGTTACGAGAGCAGTACTTC
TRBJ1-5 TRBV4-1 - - CASSQDSVNQPQHF TGCGCCAGCAGCCAAGACTCCGTAAATCAGCCCCAGCATTTT
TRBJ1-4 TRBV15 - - CATSRDPGLVEKLFF TGTGCCACCAGCAGAGATCCAGGGTTGGTTGAAAAACTGTTTTTT
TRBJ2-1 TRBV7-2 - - CASSLEALHNEQFF TGTGCCAGCAGCTTAGAAGCTCTCCACAATGAGCAGTTCTTC
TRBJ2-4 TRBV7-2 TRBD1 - CASSLDRGTAKNIQYF TGTGCCAGCAGCTTAGACAGGGGCACGGCCAAAAACATTCAGTACTTC
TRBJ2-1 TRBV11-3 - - CASSLDPGSHNEQFF TGTGCCAGCAGCTTAGATCCGGGGTCCCACAATGAGCAGTTCTTC
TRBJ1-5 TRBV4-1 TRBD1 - CASSQPGQGSPNQPQHF TGCGCCAGCAGCCAACCGGGACAGGGGTCTCCAAATCAGCCCCAGCATTTT
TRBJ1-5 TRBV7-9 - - CASSLLQGDQHF TGTGCCAGCAGCCTATTACAGGGAGACCAGCATTTT
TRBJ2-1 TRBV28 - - CASTLGLGLYNEQFF TGTGCCAGCACTTTAGGGTTGGGGCTTTACAATGAGCAGTTCTTC
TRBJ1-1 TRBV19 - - CASSIWLANTEAFF TGTGCCAGTAGTATATGGCTGGCGAACACTGAAGCTTTCTTT
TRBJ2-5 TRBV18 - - CASSLTGTSQQETQYF TGTGCCAGCTCACTGACCGGGACATCCCAACAAGAGACCCAGTACTTC
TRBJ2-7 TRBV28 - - CASRVQGSSYEQYF TGTGCCAGCAGGGTACAGGGCAGCTCCTACGAGCAGTACTTC
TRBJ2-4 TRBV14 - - CASSPGSSAKNIQYF TGTGCCAGCAGCCCAGGGTCCTCGGCCAAAAACATTCAGTACTTC
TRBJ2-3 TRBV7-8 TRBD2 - CASSFLTSGASADTQYF TGTGCCAGCAGCTTTTTGACTAGCGGGGCGTCCGCAGATACGCAGTATTTT
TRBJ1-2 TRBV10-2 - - CASSEQGPLSYGYTF TGCGCCAGCAGTGAGCAGGGGCCCCTCTCGTATGGCTACACCTTC
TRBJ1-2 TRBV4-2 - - CASSQDPQTNYGYTF TGTGCCAGCAGCCAAGATCCCCAGACTAACTATGGCTACACCTTC
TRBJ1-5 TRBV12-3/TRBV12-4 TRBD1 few CASSWTGNQPQHF TGTGCCAGCAGTTGGACAGGGAATCAGCCCCAGCATTTT
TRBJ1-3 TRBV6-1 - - CASSELSIGGFTGNTIYF TGTGCCAGCAGTGAACTCTCCATCGGGGGGTTTACTGGAAACACCATATATTTT
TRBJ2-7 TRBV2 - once CASSEALKGSGEQYF TGTGCCAGCAGTGAAGCGCTTAAGGGGTCCGGCGAGCAGTACTTC
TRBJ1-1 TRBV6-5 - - CASSYSRQLDTEAFF TGTGCCAGCAGTTACTCGAGGCAATTAGACACTGAAGCTTTCTTT
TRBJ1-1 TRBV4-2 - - CASSQVYGRGDTEAFF TGTGCCAGCAGCCAAGTATACGGCAGGGGAGACACTGAAGCTTTCTTT
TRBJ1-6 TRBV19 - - CASSTFNSPLHF TGTGCCAGTAGTACCTTTAATTCACCCCTCCACTTT
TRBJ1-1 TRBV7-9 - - CASSPRWGPSENTEAFF TGTGCCAGCAGCCCCCGATGGGGCCCATCAGAGAACACTGAAGCTTTCTTT
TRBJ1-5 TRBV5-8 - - CASTRGGPRSNQPQHF TGTGCCAGCACCCGGGGAGGGCCTCGGAGCAATCAGCCCCAGCATTTT
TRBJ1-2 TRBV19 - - CASSRRENYGYTF TGTGCCAGTAGTAGACGGGAGAACTATGGCTACACCTTC
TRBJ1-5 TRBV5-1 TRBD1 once CASSSTGDNQPQHF TGCGCCAGCAGCTCGACAGGGGATAATCAGCCCCAGCATTTT
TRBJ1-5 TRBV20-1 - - CSASLGATGNQPQHF TGCAGTGCTAGTCTGGGGGCGACGGGCAATCAGCCCCAGCATTTT
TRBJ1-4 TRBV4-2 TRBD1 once CASSQVRQGNEKLFF TGTGCCAGCAGCCAGGTTCGACAGGGGAATGAAAAACTGTTTTTT
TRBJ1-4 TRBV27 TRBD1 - CASSWDRTREGEKLFF TGTGCCAGCAGTTGGGACAGGACTAGGGAGGGTGAAAAACTGTTTTTT
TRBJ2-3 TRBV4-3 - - CASSQPGTDTQYF TGCGCCAGCAGCCAACCAGGCACAGATACGCAGTATTTT